The source of this TCR beta chain is a study of cytomegalovirus exposure and HLA in healthy donors. The study's findings and limits: A later analysis showed that HLA-associated TCR beta chains had undergone more clonal expansion than equally common others. It was reported that TCR beta sequences correctly inferred the HLA-A and HLA-B alleles for most subjects. Cytomegalovirus status, reportedly, was diagnosed with high specificity and sensitivity by the classifier. Later genetic work tied a missense DCLRE1C variant to beta-chain V and J trimming.

Remarks on this clone: Antigen: not known.

60 Vbeta and 13 Jbeta primers were used in PCR. The table came from immunoSEQ multiplex PCR; TCRdb's copy has only in-frame clones and leaves some out. This sample has approximately 140,000 clones; about four fifths occur once, and the top ten carry under 1.5%. Sequenced: PBMCs. The clonotype comes from a male donor in good health and CMV-seropositive.

The CDR3 sequence is CASRSISGSETQYF. Here the CDR3 DNA reads TGTGCCAGCAGATCAATTTCGGGGTCGGAGACCCAGTACTTC. V and J are TRBV21-1 and TRBJ2-5; the D call of TRBD2 is as the table states it, not checked on the DNA. TRBV21-1 counts as a pseudogene. This CDR3 contains 14 residues.